This paragraph reports one T cell receptor beta chain. The data belong to a study of monozygotic twins with inflammatory bowel disease. The CDR3 runs 15 residues. Each sample had eight separate cDNA synthesis reactions. TCRdb re-called the 5' RACE reads, yielding one record per CDR3 amino acid sequence without DNA. This sample's table has approximately 150,000 distinct CDR3 sequences. Sample: blood. This chain uses TRBV12-3 or TRBV12-4 with TRBJ2-1; with no DNA, the TCRdb D assignment of TRBD2 cannot be verified. This clonotype was sampled from a human donor with ulcerative colitis or Crohn's disease, or a healthy co-twin of an affected twin (not recorded which). This chain's CDR3 is CASRGLAGGYNEQFF.